Following are 23 T cell receptor beta chains from one sample sequenced in a study of radiotherapy plus CTLA-4 blockade in lung cancer. TCRdb's table, derived via immunoSEQ multiplex PCR, lists solely in-frame clones and lacks some. The table includes about 110,000 clones, roughly 80% detected once. This sample comprised peripheral blood, obtained from a patient treated with radiotherapy plus ipilimumab. These receptors came from a human donor with non-small cell lung cancer that progressed on radiotherapy plus ipilimumab. Some clones in this sample may be carry-over from other donors' samples.

The chain uses TRBV7-2 and TRBJ1-1, with TRBD1 identical over 7 bases. CDR3 size: 16 residues. Germline trimming cut 1 base from V and 5 bases from J; bases unmatched to any gene: 10. CDR1 and CDR2 from the germline V gene are SGHTA and FQGNSA. The CDR3, as DNA: TGTGCCAGCAGCTTAGGAGGGGGCCTTTTGGATACTGAAGCTTTCTTT. This encodes CASSLGGGLLDTEAFF. The full variable domain, its missing parts supplied by reference TRBV7-2 and TRBJ1-1, is GAGVSQSPSNKVTEKGKDVELRCDPISGHTALYWYRQSLGQGLEFLIYFQGNSAPDKSGLPSDRFSAERTGGSVSTLTIQRTQQEDSAVYLCASSLGGGLLDTEAFFGQGTRLTVV.

The rearrangement links TRBV29-1 to TRBJ2-5; D may be TRBD2 (6 bases). This CDR3 has 11 residues. CDR1 is SQVTM and CDR2 is ANQGSEA in the germline V gene. Between the trimmed V and J ends, which lost 4 bases and 5 bases, there was a span of 8 bases. CDR3 in amino acids: CSVAGRETQYF. The CDR3 DNA reads TGCAGCGTTGCTGGGAGGGAGACCCAGTACTTC.

CDR3 residues: CASSLQGARGYTF. In nucleotides, the CDR3 is TGCGCCAGCAGCTTACAGGGGGCGCGGGGCTACACCTTC. The chain uses TRBV5-1 and TRBJ1-2; 9 bases match TRBD1. This CDR3 contains 13 residues. Germline assignment: CDR1 SGHRS and CDR2 YFSETQ. Unmatched junction bases numbered 4, after V lost 2 bases and J lost 8 bases.

Here the CDR3 reads CASSQGTGFLNYGYTF. The CDR3 nucleotides are TGTGCCAGCAGCCAAGGGACAGGGTTCCTAAACTATGGCTACACCTTC. J is TRBJ1-2 and V is TRBV7-3; 9 bases are a match to TRBD1. This CDR3 is built from 16 residues. In germline, CDR1 is SGHTA, CDR2 FQGTGA. V shed 5 bases and J 2 bases; nucleotides not matched to a gene: 9.

In regard to this clone: The sample has other DNA sequences that encode this CDR3 too. The chain recombines TRBV30 with TRBJ1-2; 8 bases fit TRBD1. The CDR3 is 15 residues long. CDR1 and CDR2 (germline): GTSNPN, SVGIG (reference sequence). Losses at the gene ends were 3 bases for V and 13 bases for J; bases not matched to a gene: 19. The CDR3: CAWREQGGPQGGGTF. CDR3 sequence (DNA): TGTGCCTGGAGGGAACAGGGGGGCCCGCAGGGGGGGGGCACCTTC.

J is TRBJ1-1 and V is TRBV10-3; weak D call: TRBD1 (6 bases). Germline lookup yields CDR1 ENHRY and CDR2 SYGVKD. This CDR3 spans 12 amino acids. The ends were cut back, 10 bases at V and 4 bases at J, with 13 bases in the middle. The CDR3 is CATRGGGTEAFF. For the CDR3, the DNA is TGTGCCACCCGAGGGGGGGGCACTGAAGCTTTCTTT.

The chain's CDR3 is CASSWRSSTEAFF. The DNA for the CDR3 is TGTGCCAGCAGTTGGAGGTCCAGCACTGAAGCTTTCTTT. This sequence joins TRBV7-8 and TRBJ1-1; no clear D. V was clipped by 6 bases and J by 4 bases, with 12 bases between them. The germline V gene encodes CDR1 SGHVS and CDR2 FQNEAQ. The CDR3 has 13 residues. Using reference TRBV7-8 and TRBJ1-1 for the parts outside the CDR3, the full variable domain is GAGVSQSPRYKVAKRGQDVALRCDPISGHVSLFWYQQALGQGPEFLTYFQNEAQLDKSGLPSDRFFAERPEGSVSTLKIQRTQQEDSAVYLCASSWRSSTEAFFGQGTRLTVV.

V is TRBV11-1 and J is TRBJ2-7, with D possibly matching TRBD1 (5 bases). The length of the CDR3 is 13 residues. Germline lookup yields CDR1 SGHAT and CDR2 FQDESV (reference sequence). V dropped 5 bases and J dropped 4 bases, with 12 bases sitting between them. CDR3 loop: CASSQRQPYEQYF. The CDR3 DNA is TGTGCCAGCAGCCAACGACAGCCGTACGAGCAGTACTTC. The full variable domain, rest sourced from reference TRBV11-1 and TRBJ2-7, is EAEVAQSPRYKITEKSQAVAFWCDPISGHATLYWYRQILGQGPELLVQFQDESVVDDSQLPKDRFSAERLKGVDSTLKIQPAELGDSAMYLCASSQRQPYEQYFGPGTRLTVT.

V gene TRBV9 combines with J gene TRBJ2-2; D is undetermined. V lost 4 bases, J lost 3 bases, and 7 bases lay in between. The CDR3 is 13 amino acids. The germline V gene encodes CDR1 SGDLS and CDR2 YYNGEE. CDR3 sequence (DNA): TGTGCCAGCAGCCCGATCTACACCGGGGAGCTGTTTTTT. Its protein product is CASSPIYTGELFF.

This chain joins TRBV11-2 and TRBJ1-2, with 8 bases aligning to TRBD1. J was trimmed by 3 bases and V by 5 bases; bases with no gene match: 14. Germline lookup yields CDR1 SGHAT and CDR2 FQNNGV. The CDR3 loop spans 17 amino acids. CDR3 sequence: CASSGFTQGAPYYGYTF. DNA of the CDR3: TGTGCCAGCAGCGGCTTTACGCAGGGGGCTCCCTACTATGGCTACACCTTC.

The chain couples TRBV5-1 to TRBJ2-1; D is unclear. This CDR3 spans 15 amino acids. In germline, CDR1 is SGHRS, CDR2 YFSETQ. Trimming shortened V by 4 bases and J by 5 bases, and 16 bases separated the two germline ends. CDR3 sequence (DNA): TGCGCCAGCAGCCAAGAGACGAATCCCCACAATGAGCAGTTCTTC. This translates into CASSQETNPHNEQFF.

The chain has TRBV6-1 and TRBJ1-1; TRBD1 is a possible D gene (5 bases). This CDR3 is 13 amino acids long. Per germline, CDR1 MNHNS and CDR2 SASEGT. The V end lost 6 bases, the J end lost 1 base, and 9 bases lay between the germline ends. This CDR3 reads CASRYQGNTEAFF. CDR3 nucleotide sequence: TGTGCCAGCAGGTACCAGGGGAACACTGAAGCTTTCTTT.

This sequence joins TRBV5-8 and TRBJ1-3; D call uncertain. CDR3 length: 15 residues. V was cut by 0 bases and J by 0 bases, with 7 bases left in between. Germline CDR1 reads SGHTS; CDR2 reads YDEGEE. CDR3 DNA: TGTGCCAGCAGCTTGGGAGTGAGCTCTGGAAACACCATATATTTT. This gives the protein CASSLGVSSGNTIYF. Variable domain in full (rest from reference TRBV5-8 and TRBJ1-3): EAGVTQSPTHLIKTRGQQATLRCSPISGHTSVYWYQQALGLGLQFLLWYDEGEERNRGNFPPRFSGRQFPNYSSELNVNALELEDSALYLCASSLGVSSGNTIYFGEGSWLTVV.

The chain recombines TRBV2 with TRBJ2-6; 7 nucleotides match TRBD1. Germline V gene data show CDR1 as SNHLY and CDR2 as FYNNEI. V was pared by 2 bases and J by 2 bases, with 0 bases of the junction left unmatched. The CDR3 covers 15 residues. The CDR3 DNA is TGTGCCAGCAGTGAAAGGGGGCCTGGGGCCAACGTCCTGACTTTC. This gives the protein CASSERGPGANVLTF.

The CDR3 region is CASSLADRAYNEQFF. The CDR3 DNA reads TGTGCCAGCAGCTTGGCGGACAGAGCCTACAATGAGCAGTTCTTC. This sequence joins TRBV5-4 and TRBJ2-1; tentative D call: TRBD1 (6 bases). This CDR3 comprises 15 residues. Germline-derived CDR1 and CDR2 are SGHNT and YYREEE (reference sequence). Trimming took 0 bases from V and 2 from J, leaving 9 bases between them.

The chain joins TRBV19 to TRBJ1-5; 9 nucleotides line up with TRBD1. The junction had 2 bases not matched to a gene; V was cut back by 5 bases and J by 6 bases. CDR1 is LNHDA, CDR2 SQIVND, per germline (reference sequence). The CDR3 extends over 13 amino acids. The chain's CDR3 is CASSGDRVQPQHF. The CDR3 DNA sequence: TGTGCCAGTAGTGGGGACAGGGTTCAGCCCCAGCATTTT. Supplemented by reference TRBV19 and TRBJ1-5, the full variable domain reads DGGITQSPKYLFRKEGQNVTLSCEQNLNHDAMYWYRQDPGQGLRLIYYSQIVNDFQKGDIAEGYSVSREKKESFPLTVTSAQKNPTAFYLCASSGDRVQPQHFGDGTRLSIL.

This chain connects TRBV9 to TRBJ2-1; D is perhaps TRBD2 (6 bases). This CDR3 region has 15 residues. V was clipped by 2 bases and J by 3 bases, with 12 bases between them. Germline V gene sequence: CDR1 SGDLS, CDR2 YYNGEE. The CDR3 region is CASSVGGDLYNEQFF. The DNA for the CDR3 is TGTGCCAGCAGCGTCGGCGGGGATCTCTACAATGAGCAGTTCTTC.

The chain links TRBV7-8 to TRBJ1-2, with D hard to call. Trimming stripped 1 base from V and 3 bases from J, with 9 bases between. The CDR3 spans 14 residues. CDR1 and CDR2 (germline): SGHVS, FQNEAQ. CDR3 amino acids: CASSLVGIDYGYTF. In DNA form, the CDR3 reads TGTGCCAGCAGCTTAGTGGGAATTGACTATGGCTACACCTTC. Full variable domain (outside the CDR3, taken from reference TRBV7-8 and TRBJ1-2): GAGVSQSPRYKVAKRGQDVALRCDPISGHVSLFWYQQALGQGPEFLTYFQNEAQLDKSGLPSDRFFAERPEGSVSTLKIQRTQQEDSAVYLCASSLVGIDYGYTFGSGTRLTVV.

This clone came up once. This chain joins TRBV5-1 and TRBJ2-5; 7 bases agree with TRBD1. This CDR3 comprises 15 residues. The ends lost 4 bases at V and 5 bases at J; junction bases unmatched: 11. CDR1 and CDR2 from the germline V gene are SGHRS and YFSETQ. CDR3 nucleotide sequence: TGCGCCAGCAGCGTACCGACAGGGTATGGGGAGACCCAGTACTTC. Encoded protein: CASSVPTGYGETQYF.

The chain has TRBV10-3 and TRBJ1-2; D gene ambiguous. The CDR3 is 15 amino acids. Deletions cut 3 bases from V and 4 bases from J, with 15 bases between. Germline values: CDR1 ENHRY, CDR2 SYGVKD. CDR3 in amino acids: CAISDLTKEGYGYTF. The CDR3 DNA reads TGTGCCATCAGTGACCTCACCAAAGAGGGCTATGGCTACACCTTC.

V is TRBV19 and J is TRBJ2-1; possibly TRBD1 for D (6 bases). CDR3 length: 18 amino acids. Deletions cut 3 bases from V and 7 bases from J, with 25 bases between. Germline CDR1 reads LNHDA; CDR2 reads SQIVND (reference sequence). The CDR3 is CASSITGIMTGLGNEQFF. In DNA form, the CDR3 reads TGTGCCAGTAGTATCACCGGAATTATGACAGGTCTGGGGAATGAGCAGTTCTTC.

The genes are TRBV5-4 and TRBJ2-1; TRBD2 aligns across 16 bases. The CDR3 contains 15 residues. Germline V gene lookup returns CDR1 SGHNT and CDR2 YYREEE (reference sequence). V dropped 5 bases and J dropped 8; count of bases not matched to a gene: 4. The CDR3 spells CASRTGTSGGDEQFF. In DNA form, the CDR3 reads TGTGCCAGCAGAACCGGGACTAGCGGGGGGGATGAGCAGTTCTTC.

The genes are TRBV6-5 and TRBJ1-5; D may be TRBD1 (5 bases). V lost 5 bases and J 0 bases, leaving 11 bases between the germline ends. The germline V gene has CDR1 MNHEY and CDR2 SVGAGI. The CDR3 is made up of 15 amino acids. The CDR3 region is CASSPGTFSNQPQHF. The CDR3 DNA follows: TGTGCCAGCAGTCCAGGGACTTTTAGCAATCAGCCCCAGCATTTT.